Below are 11 T cell receptor beta chains sequenced from a single sample in a study of T cells expressing NK-cell markers. TCRdb reprocessed the 5' RACE reads and keeps a single row for each CDR3 protein, giving no DNA. The ten top clones account for roughly 5.2%, within a sample of approximately 380,000 distinct CDR3 sequences. Sequencing was performed on blood T cells: a sorted CD56 or NKG2C T cell subset, CD4+ or CD8+ T cells, or bulk PBMC T cells (not recorded which). The receptor set was obtained from a man aged 18-75 years in good health.

J is TRBJ2-3 and V is TRBV20-1; TCRdb's D gene call, TRBD1, goes unchecked for lack of DNA. The CDR3 has 14 residues. Per the germline V gene, CDR1 is DFQATT and CDR2 is SNEGSKA (reference sequence). The chain's CDR3 is CSARVRGPSDTQYF.

The chain has TRBV7-9 and TRBJ2-2; TCRdb lists TRBD1, though no DNA is available to test this call. This CDR3 is 16 amino acids long. The germline gives CDR1 SEHNR, CDR2 FQNEAQ (reference sequence). CDR3: CASSGRTGGAVGELFF.

This chain uses TRBV7-2 with TRBJ2-3; the D gene TCRdb calls, TRBD1, cannot be checked with no DNA. Germline V lookup: CDR1 SGHTA, CDR2 FQGNSA. CDR3 size: 15 residues. The CDR3 here is CASSKGQVPGDTQYF.

This chain joins TRBV11-1 and TRBJ2-3; TCRdb lists TRBD1, though no DNA is available to test this call. In germline, CDR1 is SGHAT, CDR2 FQDESV (reference sequence). This CDR3 is 18 amino acids long. CDR3 region: CASSLDSGQPLATDTQYF. The entire variable domain, with the rest obtained from reference TRBV11-1 and TRBJ2-3, is as follows: EAEVAQSPRYKITEKSQAVAFWCDPISGHATLYWYRQILGQGPELLVQFQDESVVDDSQLPKDRFSAERLKGVDSTLKIQPAELGDSAMYLCASSLDSGQPLATDTQYFGPGTRLTVL.

V gene TRBV11-2 combines with J gene TRBJ1-3; no DNA is available, so the TRBD1 call from TCRdb remains unchecked. The CDR3 is 17 residues long. The germline V gene encodes CDR1 SGHAT and CDR2 FQNNGV. The CDR3 is CASSLGQGNSWGNTIYF.

CDR3 loop: CSARAPLGLGPPGFQYF. The J gene is TRBJ2-4, the V gene TRBV20-1; TCRdb gives TRBD2 as the D gene, but with no DNA this cannot be confirmed. Germline loops: CDR1 DFQATT, CDR2 SNEGSKA (reference sequence). CDR3 length: 17 residues.

V is TRBV6-1 and J is TRBJ1-1; without DNA, the TCRdb call of TRBD1 cannot be checked. The germline CDR1 and CDR2 sequences are MNHNS and SASEGT. The CDR3 is made up of 14 amino acids. CDR3 in amino acids: CASIPSGRNTEAFF.

The rearrangement uses TRBV20-1 and TRBJ1-2; absent DNA, TCRdb's TRBD1 call cannot be checked. The CDR3 runs 12 residues. Germline loops: CDR1 DFQATT, CDR2 SNEGSKA (reference sequence). This CDR3 is CSTGQGIGGYTF.

The rearrangement links TRBV7-8 to TRBJ1-1. The CDR3 loop spans 15 amino acids. CDR1 and CDR2 (germline): SGHVS, FQNEAQ. CDR3 sequence reads: CASSLNEKLNTEAFF.

The chain couples TRBV5-4 to TRBJ1-1; TCRdb returns TRBD1, unconfirmable since there is no DNA. CDR1 and CDR2 from the germline V gene are SGHNT and YYREEE (reference sequence). CDR3 size: 12 residues. Here the CDR3 reads CASRKQGTEAFF.

The rearrangement joins TRBV5-1 to TRBJ1-1. CDR1 and CDR2 (germline): SGHRS, YFSETQ. The CDR3 loop spans 14 amino acids. CDR3 sequence: CASSSRFTNTEAFF.